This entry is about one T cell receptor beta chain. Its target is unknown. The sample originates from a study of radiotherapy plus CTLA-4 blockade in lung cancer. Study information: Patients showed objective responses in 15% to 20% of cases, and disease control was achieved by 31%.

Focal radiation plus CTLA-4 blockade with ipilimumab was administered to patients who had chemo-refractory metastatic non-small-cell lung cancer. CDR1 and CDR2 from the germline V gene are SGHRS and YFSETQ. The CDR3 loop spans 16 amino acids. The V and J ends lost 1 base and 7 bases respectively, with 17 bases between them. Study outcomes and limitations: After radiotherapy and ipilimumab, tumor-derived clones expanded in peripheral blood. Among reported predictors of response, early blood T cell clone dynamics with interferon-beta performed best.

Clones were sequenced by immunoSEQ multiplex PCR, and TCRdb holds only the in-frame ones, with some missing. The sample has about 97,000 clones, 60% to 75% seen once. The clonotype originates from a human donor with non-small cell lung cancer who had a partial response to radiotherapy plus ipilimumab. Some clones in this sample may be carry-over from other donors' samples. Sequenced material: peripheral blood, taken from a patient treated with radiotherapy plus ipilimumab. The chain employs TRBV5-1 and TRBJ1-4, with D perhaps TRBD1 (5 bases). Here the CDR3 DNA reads TGCGCCAGCAGCTTGATGGGGGGGGATTTCGGTGAAAAACTGTTTTTT. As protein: CASSLMGGDFGEKLFF.